This T cell receptor (beta chain) stems from a study of blood T cell repertoires in COVID-19. Study-wide context: COVID-19 samples from acute and convalescent phases originated in the United States, Italy and Spain. Sources were T cells, B-cell-depleted T cells, or PBMCs; the material itself was cDNA or gDNA.

Per the original methods: Estimation of nucleated cell counts relied on the amplification of reference gene primers. The table came from immunoSEQ multiplex PCR; TCRdb's copy has only in-frame clones and leaves some out. V and J calls and clone size are copied from that table; D and trimming were computed from the DNA. The sample carries tens of thousands of clones, 82% recorded once. Germline loops: CDR1 LGHNA, CDR2 YNFKEQ. The CDR3 contains 16 residues. With 0 bases clipped from V and 5 bases from J, the junction kept 3 bases outside the gene matches. The TCR sequence derives from a human donor in a cohort sampled during active COVID-19. This sequence joins TRBV4-2 and TRBJ2-6; 8 positions agree with TRBD1. Material: peripheral blood. The CDR3 DNA follows: TGTGCCAGCAGCCAAGATAGACAGGGGTGGGCCAACGTCCTGACTTTC. This encodes CASSQDRQGWANVLTF.